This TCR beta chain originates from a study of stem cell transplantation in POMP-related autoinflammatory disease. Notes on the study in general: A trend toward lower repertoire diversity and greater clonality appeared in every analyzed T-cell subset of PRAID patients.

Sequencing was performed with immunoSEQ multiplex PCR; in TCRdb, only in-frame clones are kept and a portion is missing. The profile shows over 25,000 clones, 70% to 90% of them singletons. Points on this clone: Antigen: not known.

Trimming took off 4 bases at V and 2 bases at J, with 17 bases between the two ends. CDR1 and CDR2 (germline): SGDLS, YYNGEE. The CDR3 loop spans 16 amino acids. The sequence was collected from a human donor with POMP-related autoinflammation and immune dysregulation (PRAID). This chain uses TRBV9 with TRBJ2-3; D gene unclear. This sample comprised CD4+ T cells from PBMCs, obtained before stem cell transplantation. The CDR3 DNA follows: TGTGCCAGCAGCTCCTCCCCTTTTCGGTCCACAGATACGCAGTATTTT. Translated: CASSSSPFRSTDTQYF.